These 32 T cell receptor beta chains were sequenced from one sample in a study of cytomegalovirus exposure and HLA in healthy donors. The primer mix had 60 Vbeta and 13 Jbeta primers. TCRdb keeps only in-frame clones here, not all; method: immunoSEQ multiplex PCR. The repertoire consists of approximately 90,000 clones, with over 75% occurring once and the leading ten covering about 3.5%. The sequencing sample was made of PBMCs. The receptors stem from a man aged 40-49 years in good health and CMV-seronegative.

This clone appeared a few times. This sequence joins TRBV5-4 and TRBJ2-5; D remains ambiguous. V dropped 3 bases and J dropped 2 bases, with 14 bases sitting between them. This CDR3 has 15 residues. Per the germline V gene, CDR1 is SGHNT and CDR2 is YYREEE (reference sequence). For the CDR3, the DNA is TGTGCCAGCAGCTCAGACTCCAACTATCAAGAGACCCAGTACTTC. This encodes CASSSDSNYQETQYF.

The V call is TRBV18, the J call TRBJ1-5, with D unresolved. V was trimmed by 3 bases and J by 5 bases, leaving 14 bases between them. From germline, CDR1 is KGHSH and CDR2 LQKENI. The CDR3 spans 15 residues. The CDR3 loop is CASSPLSGLDQPQHF. The CDR3 DNA reads as TGTGCCAGCTCACCTCTGTCAGGTCTCGATCAGCCCCAGCATTTT.

CDR3 loop: CASSPQAIGSPLHF. CDR3 bases: TGTGCCAGCAGCCCCCAAGCGATAGGTTCACCCCTCCACTTT. The chain is built from TRBV9 and TRBJ1-6; D remains unclear. The germline V gene encodes CDR1 SGDLS and CDR2 YYNGEE. The V end lost 4 bases, the J end lost 9 bases, and 14 bases lay between the germline ends. This CDR3 has 14 residues.

The chain links TRBV5-1 to TRBJ2-2, with TRBD1 matching over 8 bases. V lost 5 bases to trimming and J lost 1 base; unmatched junction nucleotides: 4. Germline values: CDR1 SGHRS, CDR2 YFSETQ. CDR3 size: 15 residues. The CDR3 reads CASSSGTGNTGELFF. Here the CDR3 DNA reads TGCGCCAGCAGTTCCGGGACAGGGAACACCGGGGAGCTGTTTTTT.

This clone was detected a few times. The chain combines TRBV5-5 with TRBJ2-7; TRBD1 aligns across 9 bases. The CDR3 is made up of 14 amino acids. Germline trimming cut 4 bases from V and 3 bases from J; bases unmatched to any gene: 5. CDR1 is SGHKS, CDR2 YYEKEE, per germline (reference sequence). This CDR3 is CASSRDRVDYEQYF. The CDR3 nucleotides read TGTGCCAGCAGCAGGGACAGGGTGGACTACGAGCAGTACTTC.

The rearrangement uses TRBV5-1 and TRBJ2-7; TRBD1 matches at 8 bases. The CDR3 covers 14 residues. V dropped 2 bases and J dropped 4; count of bases not matched to a gene: 5. Germline V gives CDR1 SGHRS, CDR2 YFSETQ. The CDR3 region is CASSFGTGSYEQYF. The CDR3 nucleotides read TGCGCCAGCAGCTTCGGGACAGGTTCTTACGAGCAGTACTTC.

The genes are TRBV5-1 and TRBJ1-5; 10 positions match TRBD1. In germline, CDR1 is SGHRS, CDR2 YFSETQ. The length of the CDR3 is 18 residues. Trimming at V came to 6 bases and at J to 0 bases, leaving 12 bases not matched to a gene. DNA for the CDR3: TGCGCCAGCAAATTAGACAGGGGGCCCCCCTATAGCAATCAGCCCCAGCATTTT. It specifies CASKLDRGPPYSNQPQHF.

The chain joins TRBV15 to TRBJ2-7; D gene unclear. Germline values: CDR1 LNHNV, CDR2 YYDKDF (reference sequence). The CDR3 loop spans 15 amino acids. V was clipped by 0 bases and J by 0 bases, with 9 bases between them. Here the CDR3 DNA reads TGTGCCACCAGCAGAGATCTCCCTAGCTCCTACGAGCAGTACTTC. It specifies CATSRDLPSSYEQYF.

For the CDR3, the DNA is TGTGCCAGTTCCCGGACAAGGGACTACAATGAGCAGTTCTTC. Translated: CASSRTRDYNEQFF. The chain combines TRBV19 with TRBJ2-1; tentative D call: TRBD1 (5 bases). The CDR3 loop spans 14 amino acids. Germline lookup yields CDR1 LNHDA and CDR2 SQIVND (reference sequence). Trimming cost V 8 bases and J 3 bases, with 14 bases left between them.

This chain links TRBV30 with TRBJ1-6; 9 nucleotides line up with TRBD1. Per germline, CDR1 GTSNPN and CDR2 SVGIG (reference sequence). V was clipped by 4 bases and J by 9 bases; unmatched bases: 4. The CDR3 is 13 residues long. CDR3 region: CAWKGQGVSPLHF. CDR3 coding DNA: TGTGCCTGGAAGGGACAGGGAGTTTCACCCCTCCACTTT.

This clone has only one observation. This chain joins TRBV4-1 and TRBJ1-2, with 7 bases that match TRBD1. The J segment lost 8 bases and the V segment lost 1 base, leaving 4 bases of the junction unmatched. Germline V gene sequence: CDR1 MGHRA, CDR2 YSYEKL. The CDR3 sequence is 13 residues long. The CDR3 loop is CASSQGQGEGYTF. CDR3 in DNA: TGCGCCAGCAGCCAAGGACAGGGCGAGGGCTACACCTTC.

This CDR3 reads CASSAWDSGGYEQYF. Written as DNA, the CDR3 is TGTGCCAGCAGCGCGTGGGACAGCGGGGGCTACGAGCAGTACTTC. The chain couples TRBV7-2 to TRBJ2-7; the D gene is possibly TRBD2 (8 bases). CDR1 is SGHTA and CDR2 is FQGNSA in the germline V gene. There are 15 residues in the CDR3. V shed 5 bases and J shed 3 bases, with 17 bases lying between them.

The chain combines TRBV19 with TRBJ1-5, with 10 bases identical to TRBD1. The germline V gene encodes CDR1 LNHDA and CDR2 SQIVND (reference sequence). The CDR3 is made up of 13 amino acids. V was clipped by 9 bases and J by 5 bases; unmatched bases: 4. The chain's CDR3 is CASRDRGYQPQHF. The CDR3 coding sequence is TGTGCCAGCCGGGACAGGGGCTATCAGCCCCAGCATTTT.

This sequence joins TRBV9 and TRBJ1-2; 9 positions agree with TRBD1. Germline lookup yields CDR1 SGDLS and CDR2 YYNGEE. The CDR3 contains 16 residues. J was trimmed by 2 bases and V by 4 bases; bases with no gene match: 9. DNA of the CDR3: TGTGCCAGCAGCTTAGCCGTGGACAGGGGAAACTATGGCTACACCTTC. Its protein is CASSLAVDRGNYGYTF.

The V gene is TRBV2, the J gene TRBJ1-1; D ambiguous. V shed 9 bases and J shed 4 bases, with 9 bases lying between them. CDR1 is SNHLY and CDR2 is FYNNEI in the germline V gene. The CDR3 extends over 11 amino acids. CDR3 bases: TGTGCCAGTGCAATGAGCACTGAAGCTTTCTTT. It yields the protein CASAMSTEAFF.

The rearrangement joins TRBV5-1 to TRBJ2-2; D ambiguous. CDR1 and CDR2 (germline): SGHRS, YFSETQ. The CDR3 runs to 14 residues. Trimming shortened V by 0 bases and J by 1 base, and 4 bases separated the two germline ends. The CDR3 is CASSLGRNTGELFF. CDR3 coding DNA: TGCGCCAGCAGCTTGGGCAGGAACACCGGGGAGCTGTTTTTT.

CDR3 sequence reads: CASSLEGNEQFF. In nucleotides, the CDR3 is TGTGCCAGCAGCTTGGAGGGGAATGAGCAGTTCTTC. This chain links TRBV5-6 with TRBJ2-1, with D perhaps TRBD1 (5 bases). CDR1 and CDR2 (germline): SGHDT, YYEEEE. The CDR3 totals 12 residues. V was cut by 0 bases and J by 7 bases, with 5 bases left in between. Filled out from reference TRBV5-6 and TRBJ2-1, the complete variable domain reads DAGVTQSPTHLIKTRGQQVTLRCSPKSGHDTVSWYQQALGQGPQFIFQYYEEEERQRGNFPDRFSGHQFPNYSSELNVNALLLGDSALYLCASSLEGNEQFFGPGTRLTVL.

The rearrangement uses TRBV7-8 and TRBJ1-5, with 7 positions matching TRBD1. After removal of 3 bases from V and 7 bases from J, the junction contained 3 bases not matched to a gene. CDR3 size: 13 residues. Germline CDR1 and CDR2: SGHVS and FQNEAQ. The CDR3 is CASSFDRDQPQHF. The CDR3 coding sequence is TGTGCCAGCAGCTTCGACAGGGACCAGCCCCAGCATTTT.

V usage is TRBV6-5 and J usage is TRBJ2-5; D gene unclear. The CDR3 length is 12 residues. The V end was cut by 0 bases, the J end by 4 bases, with 3 bases between. Germline V CDR1 and CDR2: MNHEY, SVGAGI. The CDR3 spells CASSYSRETQYF. The CDR3, as DNA: TGTGCCAGCAGTTACTCGAGAGAGACCCAGTACTTC.

The rearrangement uses TRBV10-3 and TRBJ1-2, with TRBD1 identical over 7 bases. The ends lost 9 bases at V and 1 base at J; junction bases unmatched: 5. The CDR3 sequence is 13 residues long. The germline gives CDR1 ENHRY, CDR2 SYGVKD. The CDR3 reads CAIRDRDNYGYTF. CDR3 in DNA: TGTGCCATAAGGGACAGAGATAACTATGGCTACACCTTC.

In nucleotides, the CDR3 is TGTGCCAGCACCTCACGTATTAGGAACACTGAAGCTTTCTTT. Translating it yields CASTSRIRNTEAFF. This chain links TRBV2 with TRBJ1-1; D gene unclear. V dropped 7 bases and J dropped 1 base, with 13 bases sitting between them. The CDR3 has 14 residues. CDR1 is SNHLY and CDR2 is FYNNEI in the germline V gene.

CDR3 sequence (DNA): TGTGCCATCAGTGATACGAGCGGGAAGCCCGGGGAGCTGTTTTTT. This sequence encodes CAISDTSGKPGELFF. The V and J genes are TRBV10-3 and TRBJ2-2; TRBD2 matches 7 bases. Germline assignment: CDR1 ENHRY and CDR2 SYGVKD. This CDR3 contains 15 residues. V shed 3 bases, J shed 6 bases, and the junction held 7 bases outside the gene matches.

This clone was picked up a small number of times. This sequence joins TRBV30 and TRBJ2-1; 7 bases are shared with TRBD2. This CDR3 contains 13 residues. In germline, CDR1 is GTSNPN, CDR2 SVGIG (reference sequence). V trimming: 8 bases; J trimming: 3 bases; junction bases outside the gene matches: 7. CDR3 nucleotide sequence: TGTGCCACTCCTAGCGGAAGCTACAATGAGCAGTTCTTC. This sequence encodes CATPSGSYNEQFF.

The chain employs TRBV15 and TRBJ2-5; TRBD1 might be the D (5 bases). CDR1 is LNHNV, CDR2 YYDKDF, per germline (reference sequence). Trimming removed 1 base from V and 2 bases from J, with 11 bases in between. The CDR3 has 15 amino acids. DNA for the CDR3: TGTGCCACCAGCAGAGGGGGCAGGTCACAAGAGACCCAGTACTTC. This gives the protein CATSRGGRSQETQYF.

The rearrangement joins TRBV28 to TRBJ1-4, with D perhaps TRBD1 (6 bases). Trimming removed 6 bases from V and 4 bases from J, with 12 bases in between. The CDR3 has 14 residues. Germline V lookup: CDR1 MDHEN, CDR2 SYDVKM. CDR3 protein: CASSKDRYNEKLFF. The CDR3 DNA is TGTGCCAGCAGCAAAGACAGGTATAATGAAAAACTGTTTTTT.

The V call is TRBV20-1, the J call TRBJ1-1; D gene uncertain. The CDR3 consists of 11 residues. Germline CDR1 is DFQATT and CDR2 is SNEGSKA (reference sequence). Trimming stripped 6 bases from V and 7 bases from J, with 12 bases between. This CDR3 reads CSAVGLREAFF. The CDR3 DNA follows: TGCAGTGCCGTTGGACTCCGTGAAGCTTTCTTT.

This clone was seen only a few times. V usage is TRBV9 and J usage is TRBJ2-1, with a possible D match to TRBD2 (7 bases). This CDR3 has 16 amino acids. The V and J ends lost 2 bases and 0 bases respectively, with 12 bases between them. Germline V CDR1 and CDR2: SGDLS, YYNGEE. CDR3: CASSVGGASSYNEQFF. CDR3 DNA sequence: TGTGCCAGCAGCGTTGGGGGGGCTAGCTCCTACAATGAGCAGTTCTTC.

The chain combines TRBV6-1 with TRBJ2-2, with TRBD1 as a possible D gene (6 bases). Per the germline V gene, CDR1 is MNHNS and CDR2 is SASEGT. The length of the CDR3 is 16 residues. The V gene lost 2 bases and the J gene lost 5 bases, with 15 bases spanning the gap. CDR3 residues: CASSERTSRGTGELFF. In DNA, the CDR3 is TGTGCCAGCAGTGAAAGGACATCTAGGGGGACCGGGGAGCTGTTTTTT.

This clone was picked up one time. CDR3 sequence (DNA): TGTGCCAGCAGCTCCTATGGACAGGGGATGACGCAGTATTTT. Its translation: CASSSYGQGMTQYF. This chain joins TRBV5-5 and TRBJ2-3; 9 bases align to TRBD1. J gave up 9 bases and V 3 bases, and 8 bases lay outside the gene matches. Germline V gives CDR1 SGHKS, CDR2 YYEKEE (reference sequence). The CDR3 totals 14 residues.

The chain links TRBV4-1 to TRBJ2-7; 12 positions match TRBD2. The CDR3 is 16 residues long. V lost 2 bases to trimming and J lost 1 base; unmatched junction nucleotides: 3. The germline gives CDR1 MGHRA, CDR2 YSYEKL. CDR3 in amino acids: CASSQRLAGASYEQYF. The CDR3 nucleotides are TGCGCCAGCAGCCAAAGACTAGCGGGGGCTTCCTACGAGCAGTACTTC.

The V and J genes are TRBV6-5 and TRBJ2-5; TRBD1 matches at 9 bases. The DNA end lines up better with TRBJ2-7; the J call may be wrong. The germline gives CDR1 MNHEY, CDR2 SVGAGI. The CDR3 length is 15 residues. CDR3: CASSYSWTGANEQYF. DNA for the CDR3: TGTGCCAGCAGTTACTCGTGGACAGGGGCCAACGAGCAGTACTTC.

This chain links TRBV28 with TRBJ1-4; D is ambiguous. V lost 5 bases and J lost 2, with 15 bases in between. Germline CDR1 is MDHEN and CDR2 is SYDVKM. The CDR3 covers 16 residues. DNA for the CDR3: TGTGCCAGCAGTGCTACCCCCGGAGGGACTAATGAAAAACTGTTTTTT. It translates to CASSATPGGTNEKLFF.